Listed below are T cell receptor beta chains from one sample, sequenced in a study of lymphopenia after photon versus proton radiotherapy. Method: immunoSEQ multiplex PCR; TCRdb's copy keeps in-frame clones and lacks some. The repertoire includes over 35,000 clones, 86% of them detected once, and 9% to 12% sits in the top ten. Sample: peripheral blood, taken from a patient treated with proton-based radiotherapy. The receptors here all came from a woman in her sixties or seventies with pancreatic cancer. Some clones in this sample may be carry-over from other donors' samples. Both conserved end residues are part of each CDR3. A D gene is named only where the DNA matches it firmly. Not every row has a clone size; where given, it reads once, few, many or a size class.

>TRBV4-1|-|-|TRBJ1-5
CASSQDGNQPQHF
TGCGCCAGCAGCCAAGATGGCAATCAGCCCCAGCATTTT
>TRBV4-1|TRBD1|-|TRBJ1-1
CASSNVPGQLTEAFF
TGCGCCAGCAGCAATGTTCCGGGACAGCTCACTGAAGCTTTCTTT
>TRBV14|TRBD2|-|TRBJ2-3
CASSPGLAGTDTQYF
TGTGCCAGCAGCCCGGGACTAGCGGGCACAGATACGCAGTATTTT
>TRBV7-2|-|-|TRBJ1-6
CASSPHGGAGNSPLHF
TGTGCCAGCAGCCCCCACGGGGGGGCAGGTAATTCACCCCTCCACTTT
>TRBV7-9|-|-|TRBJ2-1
CASSMSGNEQFF
TGTGCCAGCAGTATGAGCGGAAATGAGCAGTTCTTC
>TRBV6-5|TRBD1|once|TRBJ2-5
CASRDRESRETQYF
TGTGCCAGCCGGGACAGGGAGAGTAGGGAGACCCAGTACTTC
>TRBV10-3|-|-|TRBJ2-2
CATRDQMKTGELFF
TGTGCCACCAGAGACCAAATGAAGACCGGGGAGCTGTTTTTT
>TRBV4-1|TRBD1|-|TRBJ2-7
CASSQERDREAYEQYF
TGCGCCAGCAGCCAAGAACGGGACAGGGAGGCCTACGAGCAGTACTTC
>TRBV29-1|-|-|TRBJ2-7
CSVAPQSYEQYF
TGCAGCGTCGCACCTCAGAGCTACGAGCAGTACTTC
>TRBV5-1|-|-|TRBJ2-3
CASSLGQSGTDTQYF
TGCGCCAGCAGCTTGGGACAGAGCGGCACAGATACGCAGTATTTT
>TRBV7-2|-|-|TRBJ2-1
CASSLGGGTYNEQFF
TGTGCCAGCAGCTTAGGGGGCGGGACCTACAATGAGCAGTTCTTC
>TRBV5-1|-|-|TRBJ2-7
CASSWDGSYEQYF
TGCGCCAGCAGCTGGGACGGCTCCTACGAGCAGTACTTC
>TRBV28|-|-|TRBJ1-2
CASSFGQSYGYTF
TGTGCCAGCAGTTTCGGGCAGTCGTATGGCTACACCTTC
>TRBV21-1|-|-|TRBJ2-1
CASSTDGSSYNEQFF
TGTGCCAGCAGCACTGACGGGAGCTCCTACAATGAGCAGTTCTTC
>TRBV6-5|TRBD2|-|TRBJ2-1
CASSYSRTSVNNEQFF
TGTGCCAGCAGTTACTCGCGGACTAGCGTGAACAATGAGCAGTTCTTC
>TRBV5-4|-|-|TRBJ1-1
CASSATVPPTEAFF
TGTGCCAGCAGCGCGACAGTTCCACCGACTGAAGCTTTCTTT
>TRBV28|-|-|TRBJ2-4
CASSFGRAVGIQYF
TGTGCCAGCAGTTTCGGACGGGCGGTTGGCATTCAGTACTTC
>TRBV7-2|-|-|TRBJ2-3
CASSPEGGTQYF
TGTGCCAGCAGCCCCGAAGGTGGCACGCAGTATTTT
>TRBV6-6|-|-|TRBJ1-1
CASRTDRNTEAFF
TGTGCCAGCAGGACCGACAGAAACACTGAAGCTTTCTTT
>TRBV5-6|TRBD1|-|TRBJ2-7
CASSLAGQASYEQYF
TGTGCCAGCAGCTTGGCGGGACAGGCGTCCTACGAGCAGTACTTC
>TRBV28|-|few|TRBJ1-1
CASSSVGTEAFF
TGTGCCAGCAGTTCGGTTGGCACTGAAGCTTTCTTT
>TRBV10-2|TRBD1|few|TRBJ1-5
CASSPTGGSQPQHF
TGCGCCAGCAGCCCGACAGGGGGAAGTCAGCCCCAGCATTTT
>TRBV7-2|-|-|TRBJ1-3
CASSLTGVGAGNTIYF
TGTGCCAGCAGCTTAACGGGCGTAGGTGCTGGAAACACCATATATTTT
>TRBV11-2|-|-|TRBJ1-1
CASSLNSGPMNTEAFF
TGTGCCAGCAGTTTAAACTCGGGACCGATGAACACTGAAGCTTTCTTT
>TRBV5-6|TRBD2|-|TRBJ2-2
CASRRTSGRPGELFF
TGTGCCAGCAGGCGGACTAGCGGGAGACCCGGGGAGCTGTTTTTT
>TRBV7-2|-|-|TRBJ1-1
CASSFGRNEAFF
TGTGCCAGCAGCTTCGGACGGAACGAAGCTTTCTTT